This TCR beta chain was sequenced for a study of Graves' ophthalmopathy and Graves' hyperthyroidism. Germline lookup yields CDR1 SNHLY and CDR2 FYNNEI. This CDR3 comprises 13 residues. V lost 8 bases to trimming and J lost 6 bases, with 15 bases between them. PBMCs were obtained from roughly 9 ml of fresh peripheral blood. RNA transcripts provided the template for amplifying TCR beta CDR3 regions. An opening RT-PCR round employed HTBI primers and preceded a second-round multiplex PCR. TCRdb redid the calling of the multiplex PCR reads with MiXCR, one entry per CDR3 protein. The sample has around 600,000 distinct CDR3 sequences, just over 40% seen once; the top ten hold around 3.3%.

This clonotype was sampled from an adult man with Graves' ophthalmopathy. J is TRBJ2-3 and V is TRBV2; D may be TRBD1 (6 bases). The sequencing sample was made of peripheral blood. CDR3 nucleotides: TGTGCCAGCGGGACACCCTTGACGGATACGCAGTATTTT. Protein sequence: CASGTPLTDTQYF.